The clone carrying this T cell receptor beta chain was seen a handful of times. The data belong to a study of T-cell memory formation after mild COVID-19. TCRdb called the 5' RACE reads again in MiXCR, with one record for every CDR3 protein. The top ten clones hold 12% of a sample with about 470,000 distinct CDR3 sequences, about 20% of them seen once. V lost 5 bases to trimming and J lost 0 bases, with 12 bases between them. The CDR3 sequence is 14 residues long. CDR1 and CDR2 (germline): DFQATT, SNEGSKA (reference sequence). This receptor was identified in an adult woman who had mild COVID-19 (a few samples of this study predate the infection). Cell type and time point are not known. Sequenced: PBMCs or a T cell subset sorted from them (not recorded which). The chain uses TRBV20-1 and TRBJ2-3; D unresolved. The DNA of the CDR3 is TGCAGTGCTTGGCCCCTTAGGAGCACAGATACGCAGTATTTT. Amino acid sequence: CSAWPLRSTDTQYF.